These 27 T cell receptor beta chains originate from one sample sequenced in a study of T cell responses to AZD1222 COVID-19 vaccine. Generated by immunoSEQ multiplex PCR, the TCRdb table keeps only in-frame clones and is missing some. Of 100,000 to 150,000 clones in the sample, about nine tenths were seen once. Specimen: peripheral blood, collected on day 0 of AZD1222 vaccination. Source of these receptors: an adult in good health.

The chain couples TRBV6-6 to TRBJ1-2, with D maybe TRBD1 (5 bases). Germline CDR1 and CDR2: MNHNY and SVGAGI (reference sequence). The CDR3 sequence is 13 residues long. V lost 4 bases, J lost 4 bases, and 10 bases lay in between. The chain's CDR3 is CASSSGSLYGYTF. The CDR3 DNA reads TGTGCCAGCAGTTCAGGGTCCCTCTATGGCTACACCTTC.

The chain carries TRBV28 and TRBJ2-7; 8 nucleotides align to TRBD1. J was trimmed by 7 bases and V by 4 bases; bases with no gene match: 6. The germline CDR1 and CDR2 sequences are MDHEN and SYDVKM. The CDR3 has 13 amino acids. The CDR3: CASSYMDREEQYF. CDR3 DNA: TGTGCCAGCAGTTATATGGACAGGGAGGAGCAGTACTTC.

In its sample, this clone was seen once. CDR3 DNA sequence: TGTGCCAGCAAAATCGAGGGGGTAAGCAATCAGCCCCAGCATTTT. The encoded protein is CASKIEGVSNQPQHF. V is TRBV19 and J is TRBJ1-5; TRBD1 is a possible D gene (6 bases). The ends were cut back, 9 bases at V and 1 base at J, with 16 bases in the middle. Germline CDR1 is LNHDA and CDR2 is SQIVND (reference sequence). The CDR3 sequence is 15 residues long.

This CDR3 reads CASDDPRTGELFF. The CDR3 DNA sequence: TGTGCCAGTGACGACCCGCGGACCGGGGAGCTGTTTTTT. The chain couples TRBV19 to TRBJ2-2; D unresolved. Germline lookup yields CDR1 LNHDA and CDR2 SQIVND (reference sequence). The CDR3 totals 13 residues. V gave up 8 bases and J gave up 5 bases, with 12 bases separating them.

The CDR3, as DNA: TGCAGCGCCTGGACAGGGAGTAGCAATCAGCCCCAGCATTTT. Translation: CSAWTGSSNQPQHF. The chain recombines TRBV29-1 with TRBJ1-5, with TRBD1 identical over 8 bases. The CDR3 has 14 amino acids. The germline gives CDR1 SQVTM, CDR2 ANQGSEA. J lost 0 bases, V lost 7 bases, and 5 bases had no gene match.

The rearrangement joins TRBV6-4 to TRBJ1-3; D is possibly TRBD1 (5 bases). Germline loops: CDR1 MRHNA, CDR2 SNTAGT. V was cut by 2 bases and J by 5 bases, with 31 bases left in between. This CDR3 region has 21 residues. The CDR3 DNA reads TGTGCCAGCAGTGACCCGTCAGGGAACATATCCTCGAAGCACTGTAGAAACACCATATATTTT. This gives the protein CASSDPSGNISSKHCRNTIYF.

CDR3 in DNA: TGTGCCAGCAGTTACAACCTACACGCGAGGAACACTGAAGCTTTCTTT. This encodes CASSYNLHARNTEAFF. The chain has TRBV6-5 and TRBJ1-1; no firm D call. V lost 2 bases and J 1 base, leaving 14 bases between the germline ends. CDR1 MNHEY and CDR2 SVGAGI come from the germline V gene. The CDR3 extends over 16 amino acids.

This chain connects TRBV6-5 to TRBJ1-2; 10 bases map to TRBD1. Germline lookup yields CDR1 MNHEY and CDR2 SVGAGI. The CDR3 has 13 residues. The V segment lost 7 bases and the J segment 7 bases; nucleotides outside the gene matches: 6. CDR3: CASTRQGASGYTF. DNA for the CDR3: TGTGCCAGCACCCGACAGGGGGCGTCTGGCTACACCTTC.

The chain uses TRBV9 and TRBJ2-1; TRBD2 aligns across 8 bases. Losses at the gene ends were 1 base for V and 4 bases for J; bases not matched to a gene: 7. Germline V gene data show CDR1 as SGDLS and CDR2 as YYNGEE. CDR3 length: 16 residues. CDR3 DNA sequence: TGTGCCAGCAGCGTACGTGGAAGCGGGGGTTACAATGAGCAGTTCTTC. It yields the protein CASSVRGSGGYNEQFF.

The CDR3 loop is CASSLVDSILDYTF. The CDR3 DNA reads TGTGCCAGCAGCTTAGTGGACAGTATACTTGACTACACCTTC. The chain links TRBV7-2 to TRBJ1-2; TRBD1 might be the D (6 bases). The CDR3 sequence is 14 residues long. V lost 1 base and J lost 10, with 16 bases in between. Germline values: CDR1 SGHTA, CDR2 FQGNSA.

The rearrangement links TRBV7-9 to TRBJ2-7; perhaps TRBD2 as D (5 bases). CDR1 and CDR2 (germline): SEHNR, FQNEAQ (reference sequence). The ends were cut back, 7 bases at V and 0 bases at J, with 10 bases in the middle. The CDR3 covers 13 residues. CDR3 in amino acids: CASTSGSSYEQYF. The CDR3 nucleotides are TGTGCCAGCACCTCGGGGAGCTCCTACGAGCAGTACTTC. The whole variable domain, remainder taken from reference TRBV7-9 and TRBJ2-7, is DTGVSQNPRHKITKRGQNVTFRCDPISEHNRLYWYRQTLGQGPEFLTYFQNEAQLEKSRLLSDRFSAERPKGSFSTLEIQRTEQGDSAMYLCASTSGSSYEQYFGPGTRLTVT.

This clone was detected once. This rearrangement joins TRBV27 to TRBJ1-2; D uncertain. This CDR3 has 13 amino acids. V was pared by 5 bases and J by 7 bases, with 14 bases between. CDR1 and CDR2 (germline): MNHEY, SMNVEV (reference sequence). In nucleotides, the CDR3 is TGTGCCAGCAGTCGAATACAAGGGAGTGGCTACACCTTC. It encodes CASSRIQGSGYTF.

Written as DNA, the CDR3 is TGTGCCAGCAGCTTGGCCGGGGTAGCGGGGGCCCAGGAAGTC. Amino acids: CASSLAGVAGAQEV. The gene calls are TRBV5-4 and TRBJ2-7, with 9 bases identical to TRBD2. CDR1 is SGHNT, CDR2 YYREEE, per germline (reference sequence). CDR3 length: 14 residues.

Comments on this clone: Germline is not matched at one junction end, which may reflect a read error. The CDR3 DNA sequence: TGTGCTAGCAGCCTTACACAGGGGTTCGGAAACACCATATATTTT. This translates into CASSLTQGFGNTIYF. The chain carries TRBV7-7 and TRBJ1-3, with TRBD1 matching over 7 bases. Germline-derived CDR1 and CDR2 are SSHAT and FNYEAQ (reference sequence). This CDR3 region has 15 residues.

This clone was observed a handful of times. The CDR3 bases are TGTGCCAGCTCAGGTCCGGGAGGTGAGTGTGGAAACACCATATATTTT. Protein product: CASSGPGGECGNTIYF. The chain joins TRBV18 to TRBJ1-3; no clear D gene. The germline CDR1 and CDR2 sequences are KGHSH and LQKENI. The CDR3 sequence is 16 residues long. Trimming stripped 5 bases from V and 3 bases from J, with 17 bases between. Complete variable domain (other parts from reference TRBV18 and TRBJ1-3): NAGVMQNPRHLVRRRGQEARLRCSPMKGHSHVYWYRQLPEEGLKFMVYLQKENIIDESGMPKERFSAEFPKEGPSILRIQQVVRGDSAAYFCASSGPGGECGNTIYFGEGSWLTVV.

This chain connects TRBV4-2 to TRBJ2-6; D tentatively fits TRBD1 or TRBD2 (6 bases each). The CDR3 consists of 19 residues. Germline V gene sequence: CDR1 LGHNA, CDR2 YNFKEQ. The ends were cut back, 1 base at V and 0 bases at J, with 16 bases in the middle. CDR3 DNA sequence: TGTGCCAGCAGCCAAGGAGTCGGGGGCTCAATCTCTGGGGCCAACGTCCTGACTTTC. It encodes CASSQGVGGSISGANVLTF.

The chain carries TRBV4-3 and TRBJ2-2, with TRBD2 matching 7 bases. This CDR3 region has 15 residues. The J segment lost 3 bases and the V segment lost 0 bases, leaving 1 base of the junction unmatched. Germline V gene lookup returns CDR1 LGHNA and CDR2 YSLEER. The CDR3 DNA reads TGCGCCAGCAGCCAAGAGGGGAGGGACACCGGGGAGCTGTTTTTT. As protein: CASSQEGRDTGELFF.

CDR3 protein: CASSLGMGDRSYEQYF. CDR3 DNA sequence: TGTGCCAGCAGCCTAGGGATGGGGGACAGATCATACGAGCAGTACTTC. This chain links TRBV11-2 with TRBJ2-7; 7 nucleotides match TRBD1. The CDR3 totals 16 residues. Per germline, CDR1 SGHAT and CDR2 FQNNGV. The V gene end was trimmed by 5 bases and the J gene end by 4 bases; junction bases not matched to a gene: 14.

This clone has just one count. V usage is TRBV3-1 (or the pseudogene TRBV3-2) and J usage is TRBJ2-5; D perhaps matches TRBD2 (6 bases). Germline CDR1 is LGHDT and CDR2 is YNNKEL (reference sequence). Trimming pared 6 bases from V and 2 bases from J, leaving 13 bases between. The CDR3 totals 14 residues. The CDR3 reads CASRAPGTQETQYF. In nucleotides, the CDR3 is TGTGCCAGCAGGGCCCCCGGGACTCAAGAGACCCAGTACTTC.

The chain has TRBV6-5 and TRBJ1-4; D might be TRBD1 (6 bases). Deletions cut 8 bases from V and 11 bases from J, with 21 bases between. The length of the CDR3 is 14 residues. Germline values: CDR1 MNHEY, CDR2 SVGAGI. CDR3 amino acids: CASGQTGQLGKLFF. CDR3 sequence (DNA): TGTGCCAGCGGGCAGACAGGCCAACTCGGGAAACTGTTTTTT.

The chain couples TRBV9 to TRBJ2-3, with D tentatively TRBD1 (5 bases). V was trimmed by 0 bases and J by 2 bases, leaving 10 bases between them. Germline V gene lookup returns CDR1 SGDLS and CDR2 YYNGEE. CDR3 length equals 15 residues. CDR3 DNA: TGTGCCAGCAGCGTAGGACAGAAGTTCACAGATACGCAGTATTTT. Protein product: CASSVGQKFTDTQYF.

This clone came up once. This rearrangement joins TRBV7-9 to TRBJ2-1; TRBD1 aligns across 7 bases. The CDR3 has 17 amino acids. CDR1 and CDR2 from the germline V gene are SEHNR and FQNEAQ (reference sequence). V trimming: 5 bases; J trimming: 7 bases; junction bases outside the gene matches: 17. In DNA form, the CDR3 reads TGTGCCAGCAGCCCCAAGCAGTCCAGGGGGACCCATAATGAGCAGTTCTTC. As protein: CASSPKQSRGTHNEQFF.

The CDR3 DNA is TGTGCCAGCAGTGAAGCTATTCAGGGTGAAAAACTGTTTTTT. This translates into CASSEAIQGEKLFF. The chain carries TRBV6-1 and TRBJ1-4; D might be TRBD1 (5 bases). Germline V CDR1 and CDR2: MNHNS, SASEGT. V gave up 0 bases and J gave up 7 bases, with 9 bases separating them. This CDR3 is built from 14 residues.

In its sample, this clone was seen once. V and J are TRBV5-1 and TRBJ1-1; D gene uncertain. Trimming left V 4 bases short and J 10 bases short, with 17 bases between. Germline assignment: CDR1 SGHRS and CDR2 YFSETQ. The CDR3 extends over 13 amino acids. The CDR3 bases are TGCGCCAGCAGCGACCGGGAGCAAACGCGAGCTTTCTTT. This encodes CASSDREQTRAFF.

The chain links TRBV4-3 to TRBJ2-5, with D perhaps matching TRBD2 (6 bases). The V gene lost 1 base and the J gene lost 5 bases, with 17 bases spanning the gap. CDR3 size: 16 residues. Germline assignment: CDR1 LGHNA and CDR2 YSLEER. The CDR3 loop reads CASSQGVFGGVETQYF. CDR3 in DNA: TGCGCCAGCAGCCAAGGAGTCTTCGGGGGAGTGGAGACCCAGTACTTC.

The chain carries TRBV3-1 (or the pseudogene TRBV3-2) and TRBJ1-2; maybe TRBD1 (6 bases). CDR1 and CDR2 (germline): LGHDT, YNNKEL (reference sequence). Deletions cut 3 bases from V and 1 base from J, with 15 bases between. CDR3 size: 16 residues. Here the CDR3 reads CASSHADRSDNYGYTF. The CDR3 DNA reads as TGTGCCAGCAGCCACGCGGACAGATCTGATAACTATGGCTACACCTTC.

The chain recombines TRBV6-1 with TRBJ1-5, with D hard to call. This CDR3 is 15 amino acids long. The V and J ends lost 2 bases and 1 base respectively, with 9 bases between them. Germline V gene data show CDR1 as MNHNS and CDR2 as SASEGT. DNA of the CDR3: TGTGCCAGCAGTGAACTACCTTGGAGCAATCAGCCCCAGCATTTT. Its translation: CASSELPWSNQPQHF.